The T cell receptor beta chain under discussion was sequenced for a study of cytomegalovirus exposure and HLA in healthy donors. Both 60 Vbeta primers and 13 Jbeta primers went into the PCR. Generated by immunoSEQ multiplex PCR, the TCRdb table keeps only in-frame clones and is missing some. This sample yields about 160,000 clones, of which 85% are seen a single time; 1% belongs to the top ten. The CDR3 consists of 12 residues. CDR1 is MRHNA, CDR2 SNTAGT, per germline. Trimming removed 4 bases from V and 6 bases from J, with 6 bases in between. The sequenced sample was PBMCs. The J gene is TRBJ2-2, the V gene TRBV6-4, with D possibly matching TRBD1 (5 bases). The receptor's source is a boy between 2 and 15 years old in good health and CMV-seronegative. The CDR3: CASSAGPGELFF. CDR3 sequence (DNA): TGTGCCAGCAGTGCAGGGCCCGGGGAGCTGTTTTTT.